This T cell receptor beta chain was documented in a study of cytotoxic CD8 clonotypes in ibrutinib-treated CLL (TCRdb year 2021). About the investigation overall: The cohort included roughly 15 treatment-naive and eleven to twelve relapsed/refractory patients; roughly 17 were IGHV unmutated. Cryopreserved peripheral blood mononuclear cells were obtained before treatment, at response, and at either sustained remission or disease progression. Every sample from remission and from progressive disease was obtained while the patients were still on ibrutinib. Longitudinal samples were available for about 30% of the 86 trial participants. Partial responses were observed in 24 patients and complete responses in 2; after a median follow-up of 68 months, remission was maintained in roughly 15 patients and progression was observed in approximately 12. Response samples were obtained after a median of approximately twelve months of treatment, with a range of about 6 to 36 months. Samples averaged roughly 280,000 productive templates and 94,082 productive rearrangements. General study outcomes and caveats: At ibrutinib response clonality went up, during sustained remission it held steady, and at progression it dropped back toward baseline. Sampling times were not matched between sustained-remission and progressing patients, and lymph node repertoires were not studied. Public clonotypes were rare and either contracted or stayed stable during treatment, and the rise in clonality at ibrutinib response reflected the expansion of private clonotypes. Baseline clonality exceeded that of age-matched healthy donors and correlated strongly with circulating CD8+ T-cell counts.

To note about this clone: Its antigen specificity is not known. Per-nucleotide qualities are absent, and no much larger clonotype sits a single base away.

The time point label here, explained by the study, means: about 11 months on ibrutinib. Approximately 2 micrograms of genomic DNA were extracted from cryopreserved PBMCs for TCR beta library preparation. Longitudinal blood samples from CLL patients on ibrutinib monotherapy underwent high-throughput TCR beta sequencing. The patients took part in an open-label, single-center phase 2 trial of ibrutinib monotherapy. The junction shows trimming of 3 bases on V and 2 bases on J, and the gene matches do not reach 0 bases of it. The germline V gene supplies CDR1 KGHSH and CDR2 LQKENI. Its CDR3 holds 14 amino acids, cysteine through phenylalanine. Only CDR3 DNA is held: 42 bases, read in frame from base 1. Each clonotype received, on average, approximately 9.9x coverage in deep resolution sequencing performed on a MiSeq, where the target depth lay between 1 in 1 million and 1 in 200,000 T cells. The immunoSEQ hsTCRB Kit was used to generate TCR beta libraries. In the paper's pipeline: The data were analyzed with ImmunoSEQ Analyzer and ImmunoSEQ Data Assistant, and V, D and J gene assignments followed IMGT definitions. Clonality, which ranges from 0 to 1, was calculated by subtracting the normalized Shannon entropy of productive rearrangement frequencies from one. Public clonotype analysis was restricted to overrepresented clonotypes comprising at least 0.05% of each patient's repertoire. Some twelve age-matched healthy donor repertoires from immuneACCESS were used as controls for clonality. TCRdb carries this immuneACCESS record with in-frame sequences only. Its versions omit some clonotypes, under half of them owing to an unresolved V gene in the studies checked, with the rest unexplained. Clone size and the V and J calls come from that table; the DNA yielded D and trimming. The sample table contains about 89,000 clones; only one count was recorded for 60% to 80% of them. Clones ranked in the top ten supply around 30% of the sample.

The TCR was taken from a human donor with chronic lymphocytic leukemia. Source: PBMCs, taken after 12 months of ibrutinib treatment. The receptor chain draws on TRBV18 and TRBJ2-7; TRBD2 fits 11 bases in the junction. The CDR3 protein is CASSPGLAAYEQYF. The nucleotide sequence reads as follows: TGTGCCAGCTCACCGGGACTAGCGGCCTACGAGCAGTACTTC.